The following is a T cell receptor beta chain sequence with its context. Antigen: not known. From germline, CDR1 is SGHRS and CDR2 YFSETQ. The V and J ends lost 4 bases and 0 bases respectively, with 17 bases between them. The CDR3 totals 16 residues. The data originate from a study of shared clonotypes between healthy human individuals. Measured with immunoSEQ multiplex PCR; TCRdb has only the in-frame clones, and not every one. The sample includes some 470,000 clones, 76% of them seen just once. General observations from the study: The donor pool, a small one, limited the genetic and exposure-history diversity represented.

The source of this sequence is a woman aged 40 to 50 in good health. Some clones in this sample may be carry-over from other donors' samples. The sample consisted of PBMCs. The V and J genes are TRBV5-1 and TRBJ2-7; D is undetermined. The CDR3 DNA is TGCGCCAGCAGCCTTGGAGTCGGGTTGACCTCCTACGAGCAGTACTTC. As protein: CASSLGVGLTSYEQYF.